The next 29 T cell receptor beta chains were all read from a single sample in a study of blood T cell repertoires in COVID-19. Method: immunoSEQ multiplex PCR; TCRdb's copy keeps in-frame clones and lacks some. Counted here are around 180,000 clones, roughly four fifths occurring once; the ten biggest clones make up less than 15%. What was sequenced was PBMCs or T cells enriched from blood (not recorded which). The receptor set was obtained from a man in his forties or fifties who had recovered from COVID-19.

The sample holds one count of this clone. The chain employs TRBV14 and TRBJ2-1; the match to TRBD2 covers 7 bases. Trimming removed 1 base from V and 0 bases from J; junction bases left unmatched: 9. Germline values: CDR1 SGHDN, CDR2 FVKESK. This CDR3 contains 18 residues. CDR3 DNA sequence: TGTGCCAGCAGCCAAGCCCGACTAGCCGGAAGCTCCTACAATGAGCAGTTCTTC. Translated: CASSQARLAGSSYNEQFF.

The rearrangement joins TRBV7-8 to TRBJ2-5; 12 nucleotides align to TRBD2. This CDR3 spans 16 amino acids. V lost 1 base, J lost 5 bases, and 5 bases stayed unmatched. Germline V gene sequence: CDR1 SGHVS, CDR2 FQNEAQ. CDR3 amino acids: CASSLGLAGGRETQYF. CDR3 bases: TGTGCCAGCAGCTTAGGCCTAGCGGGGGGGAGGGAGACCCAGTACTTC. The full variable domain, its missing parts supplied by reference TRBV7-8 and TRBJ2-5, is GAGVSQSPRYKVAKRGQDVALRCDPISGHVSLFWYQQALGQGPEFLTYFQNEAQLDKSGLPSDRFFAERPEGSVSTLKIQRTQQEDSAVYLCASSLGLAGGRETQYFGPGTRLLVL.

This chain joins TRBV21-1 and TRBJ1-1; the table's D call, TRBD1, has no DNA check behind it. TRBV21-1 is termed a pseudogene. This CDR3 spans 11 amino acids. The CDR3 bases are TGTGCCGCAGGGGTGAACACTGAAGCTTTCTTT. This sequence encodes CAAGVNTEAFF.

The gene calls are TRBV4-3 and TRBJ1-1; 7 bases are a match to TRBD1. Germline V gene data show CDR1 as LGHNA and CDR2 as YSLEER. The CDR3 is made up of 13 amino acids. V was pared by 4 bases and J by 6 bases, with 5 bases of the junction left unmatched. For the CDR3, the DNA is TGCGCCAGCAGCCGCGACAGGGTGGCTGAAGCTTTCTTT. Translated, it gives CASSRDRVAEAFF.

This chain links TRBV7-9 with TRBJ2-2; 8 bases agree with TRBD1. The CDR3 has 15 residues. From germline, CDR1 is SEHNR and CDR2 FQNEAQ (reference sequence). J was trimmed by 5 bases and V by 1 base; bases with no gene match: 3. The CDR3 DNA reads TGTGCCAGCAGCTTAGAGACAGGGGTTACCGGGGAGCTGTTTTTT. This encodes CASSLETGVTGELFF.

The chain employs TRBV7-3 and TRBJ2-2, with D possibly being TRBD2 (5 bases). The CDR3 covers 15 residues. From germline, CDR1 is SGHTA and CDR2 FQGTGA. V dropped 2 bases and J dropped 5 bases, with 12 bases sitting between them. The CDR3 here is CASSLGGSGTGELFF. The CDR3 DNA is TGTGCCAGCAGCTTAGGAGGCTCGGGGACCGGGGAGCTGTTTTTT.

The chain is built from TRBV27 and TRBJ2-3; 8 positions agree with TRBD2. CDR1 MNHEY and CDR2 SMNVEV come from the germline V gene (reference sequence). The length of the CDR3 is 16 residues. V lost 6 bases to trimming and J lost 2 bases; unmatched junction nucleotides: 10. This chain's CDR3 is CASRPISGGFTDTQYF. Here the CDR3 DNA reads TGTGCCAGCAGACCCATAAGCGGGGGATTCACAGATACGCAGTATTTT.

The chain employs TRBV2 and TRBJ1-5, with D possibly matching TRBD1 (5 bases). Per germline, CDR1 SNHLY and CDR2 FYNNEI. The CDR3 runs to 14 residues. With 10 bases removed from V and 0 bases from J, the gap between germline ends came to 13 bases. The CDR3 spells CATTVDYSNQPQHF. The CDR3 DNA sequence: TGTGCCACGACAGTAGATTATAGCAATCAGCCCCAGCATTTT.

This chain uses TRBV18 with TRBJ2-6; D uncertain. CDR1 is KGHSH and CDR2 is LQKENI in the germline V gene. This CDR3 has 17 residues. V dropped 3 bases and J dropped 1 base, with 13 bases sitting between them. In nucleotides, the CDR3 is TGTGCCAGCTCACCCCAGCCGGCAGCGTCTGGGGCCAACGTCCTGACTTTC. Its translation is CASSPQPAASGANVLTF.

The genes are TRBV7-8 and TRBJ2-2; D is possibly TRBD1 (6 bases). The germline V gene has CDR1 SGHVS and CDR2 FQNEAQ. Trimming cost V 4 bases and J 0 bases, with 9 bases left between them. The CDR3 has 15 amino acids. The CDR3 loop reads CASSSRTANTGELFF. DNA for the CDR3: TGTGCCAGCAGCTCCCGGACAGCGAACACCGGGGAGCTGTTTTTT.

V and J are TRBV11-2 and TRBJ2-5; 8 bases map to TRBD2. Unmatched junction bases numbered 10, after V lost 8 bases and J lost 5 bases. The CDR3 is 14 amino acids. Germline lookup yields CDR1 SGHAT and CDR2 FQNNGV. The CDR3 loop reads CASRLAGFGETQYF. As DNA, the CDR3 is TGTGCCAGCCGATTAGCGGGGTTCGGTGAGACCCAGTACTTC.

The V call is TRBV9, the J call TRBJ1-3; a possible D gene is TRBD1 (6 bases). Germline CDR1 and CDR2: SGDLS and YYNGEE. Trimming took off 4 bases at V and 4 bases at J, with 12 bases between the two ends. The CDR3 extends over 14 amino acids. The CDR3 region has the DNA TGTGCCAGCAGCCCAGGGACACCAGGAAACACCATATATTTT. Its translation: CASSPGTPGNTIYF.

The chain has TRBV5-6 and TRBJ2-2; perhaps TRBD1 as D (7 bases). Germline V gene lookup returns CDR1 SGHDT and CDR2 YYEEEE. The CDR3 has 16 amino acids. The germline V and J ends were trimmed by 4 bases and 5 bases, with 18 bases remaining between them. This CDR3 is CASSPPEGAKTGELFF. For the CDR3, the DNA is TGTGCCAGCAGCCCCCCGGAGGGGGCTAAAACCGGGGAGCTGTTTTTT.

This sequence joins TRBV19 and TRBJ1-5; D remains ambiguous. From germline, CDR1 is LNHDA and CDR2 SQIVND (reference sequence). This CDR3 comprises 17 residues. Trimming left V 2 bases short and J 0 bases short, with 14 bases between. The CDR3 sequence is CASSIFINSYSNQPQHF. The CDR3 DNA reads TGTGCCAGTAGTATATTCATCAACTCCTATAGCAATCAGCCCCAGCATTTT.

The CDR3 DNA reads as TGTGCCAGCAGCAGAATTAGGGCCCAGGGCACCGGGGAGCTGTTTTTT. This translates into CASSRIRAQGTGELFF. V is TRBV3-1 (or the pseudogene TRBV3-2) and J is TRBJ2-2; possibly TRBD1 for D (5 bases). The CDR3 contains 16 residues. CDR1 is LGHDT, CDR2 YNNKEL, per germline (reference sequence). V was cut by 5 bases and J by 4 bases, with 17 bases left in between.

The V call is TRBV6-1, the J call TRBJ2-7; 10 bases agree with TRBD2. The CDR3 consists of 16 residues. The junction had 10 bases not matched to a gene; V was cut back by 2 bases and J by 6 bases. Germline V lookup: CDR1 MNHNS, CDR2 SASEGT. CDR3 nucleotides: TGTGCCAGCAGTGAACAAAGGGGACTAGCGTTCTCCGAGCAGTACTTC. Translation gives CASSEQRGLAFSEQYF.

The CDR3 reads CATRGDSYEQYF. As DNA, the CDR3 is TGTGCCACGCGGGGGGACAGTTACGAGCAGTACTTC. The gene calls are TRBV7-8 and TRBJ2-7; weak D call: TRBD2 (8 bases). Trimming removed 10 bases at V and 4 bases at J, with 14 bases between. This CDR3 is built from 12 residues. Germline V CDR1 and CDR2: SGHVS, FQNEAQ.

The chain uses TRBV7-2 and TRBJ2-5, with 7 bases that match TRBD2. The ends lost 2 bases at V and 3 bases at J; junction bases unmatched: 6. This CDR3 comprises 15 residues. CDR1 is SGHTA, CDR2 FQGNSA, per germline. CDR3 loop: CASSLTRTSKETQYF. The CDR3 DNA follows: TGTGCCAGCAGCTTAACCAGGACTAGTAAAGAGACCCAGTACTTC. Full variable domain (rest looked up from reference TRBV7-2 and TRBJ2-5): GAGVSQSPSNKVTEKGKDVELRCDPISGHTALYWYRQSLGQGLEFLIYFQGNSAPDKSGLPSDRFSAERTGGSVSTLTIQRTQQEDSAVYLCASSLTRTSKETQYFGPGTRLLVL.

In regard to this clone: Additional DNA sequences in this sample encode the identical CDR3. CDR3 DNA sequence: TGTGCCAGCAGCTTAGACCCGGGGAGCTCCTACGAGCAGTACTTC. Encoded protein: CASSLDPGSSYEQYF. V is TRBV7-6 and J is TRBJ2-7; perhaps TRBD2 as D (5 bases). This CDR3 region has 15 residues. The germline V and J ends were trimmed by 1 base and 0 bases, with 10 bases remaining between them. CDR1 is SGHVS and CDR2 is FNYEAQ in the germline V gene.

This chain connects TRBV4-2 to TRBJ2-2; D is undetermined. V was trimmed by 1 base and J by 2 bases, leaving 8 bases between them. Germline values: CDR1 LGHNA, CDR2 YNFKEQ. This CDR3 comprises 15 residues. Here the CDR3 reads CASSQVPINTGELFF. DNA for the CDR3: TGTGCCAGCAGCCAAGTCCCCATCAACACCGGGGAGCTGTTTTTT.

This sequence joins TRBV7-8 and TRBJ1-4; 11 bases are a match to TRBD1. Germline values: CDR1 SGHVS, CDR2 FQNEAQ. The CDR3 has 15 amino acids. J gave up 8 bases and V 5 bases, and 7 bases lay outside the gene matches. In DNA form, the CDR3 reads TGTGCCAGCAGCGCCATTGGGACAGGGGGGGAAAAACTGTTTTTT. It specifies CASSAIGTGGEKLFF.

This clone came up once. The chain combines TRBV11-3 with TRBJ2-5, with D perhaps matching TRBD2 (6 bases). V lost 5 bases, J lost 3 bases, and 19 bases lay in between. The CDR3 sequence is 16 residues long. Germline-derived CDR1 and CDR2 are SGHNT and YENEEA. The CDR3 DNA reads as TGTGCCAGCAGCGAAGGCGTGGCGGGGATAAAAGAGACCCAGTACTTC. Protein product: CASSEGVAGIKETQYF.

This clone was observed a single time. The chain recombines TRBV5-1 with TRBJ2-3; D is perhaps TRBD1 (6 bases). The germline V gene has CDR1 SGHRS and CDR2 YFSETQ. Trimming pared 0 bases from V and 0 bases from J, leaving 8 bases between. The CDR3 spans 15 residues. In nucleotides, the CDR3 is TGCGCCAGCAGCTTGGAACAGGGCAGCACAGATACGCAGTATTTT. Translating it yields CASSLEQGSTDTQYF.

The genes are TRBV9 and TRBJ2-1; D is ambiguous. Trimming cost V 0 bases and J 5 bases, with 12 bases left between them. Germline-derived CDR1 and CDR2 are SGDLS and YYNGEE. CDR3 length equals 15 residues. The DNA for the CDR3 is TGTGCCAGCAGCGTAGCGCCACTTACCGACAATGAGCAGTTCTTC. Encoded protein: CASSVAPLTDNEQFF.

With respect to this clone: Other DNA sequences in the same sample also yield this CDR3. This chain connects TRBV18 to TRBJ1-4; no reliable D call. Trimming cost V 2 bases and J 11 bases, with 12 bases left between them. CDR1 is KGHSH, CDR2 LQKENI, per germline. The CDR3 is made up of 13 amino acids. The CDR3 sequence: CASSPGAGEKLFF. CDR3 sequence (DNA): TGTGCCAGCTCACCAGGCGCCGGGGAGAAACTGTTTTTT.

This chain connects TRBV7-9 to TRBJ2-7, with D tentatively TRBD2 (5 bases). There are 16 residues in the CDR3. Germline V lookup: CDR1 SEHNR, CDR2 FQNEAQ (reference sequence). Between the trimmed V and J ends, which lost 5 bases and 1 base, there was a span of 18 bases. The CDR3, as DNA: TGTGCCAGCAGCGACCTCGTCGGGATTCGGTCCTACGAGCAGTACTTC. This gives the protein CASSDLVGIRSYEQYF.

Notes on this clone: Other DNA sequences in the same sample also yield this CDR3. The rearrangement joins TRBV4-3 to TRBJ1-5; 8 bases are a match to TRBD1. After removal of 1 base from V and 4 bases from J, the junction contained 0 bases not matched to a gene. CDR3 length: 14 residues. Germline V gene sequence: CDR1 LGHNA, CDR2 YSLEER. The CDR3 sequence: CASSQGQGNQPQHF. The CDR3 region has the DNA TGCGCCAGCAGCCAAGGACAGGGGAATCAGCCCCAGCATTTT.

The chain carries TRBV7-3 and TRBJ1-3; D perhaps matches TRBD1 (6 bases). Deletions cut 5 bases from V and 2 bases from J, with 13 bases between. This CDR3 region has 15 residues. Germline loops: CDR1 SGHTA, CDR2 FQGTGA. Here the CDR3 DNA reads TGTGCCAGCAGCCCCGCTTGGGGGCCTGGAAACACCATATATTTT. This sequence encodes CASSPAWGPGNTIYF.

This chain links TRBV28 with TRBJ2-5, with D possibly TRBD2 on 6 matching bases. Trimming shortened V by 5 bases and J by 2 bases, and 12 bases separated the two germline ends. The CDR3 is made up of 14 amino acids. Germline lookup yields CDR1 MDHEN and CDR2 SYDVKM. CDR3 DNA: TGTGCCAGCAGTGGGGGAGGAGGGCAAGAGACCCAGTACTTC. Protein: CASSGGGGQETQYF. Looking up the rest from reference TRBV28 and TRBJ2-5 gives the full variable domain: DVKVTQSSRYLVKRTGEKVFLECVQDMDHENMFWYRQDPGLGLRLIYFSYDVKMKEKGDIPEGYSVSREKKERFSLILESASTNQTSMYLCASSGGGGQETQYFGPGTRLLVL.